The sequence of this TCR beta chain was determined in a study of blood T cell repertoires in COVID-19. Overall study: Donors in the United States, Italy and Spain gave samples during acute or convalescent COVID-19. From T cells, B-cell-depleted T cells, or PBMCs came the material, which was cDNA or gDNA.

CDR1 and CDR2 from the germline V gene are LGHDT and YNNKEL (reference sequence). With 1 base clipped from V and 3 bases from J, the junction kept 2 bases outside the gene matches. The CDR3 extends over 15 amino acids. Data came from immunoSEQ multiplex PCR; TCRdb stores just in-frame clones and leaves some out. Here the sample spans about 270,000 clones, roughly 87% being singletons. The V and J genes are TRBV3-1 (or the pseudogene TRBV3-2) and TRBJ2-7; TRBD2 agrees at 11 bases. The source material was peripheral blood. This clonotype was obtained from a human donor in a cohort sampled during active COVID-19. CDR3 DNA sequence: TGTGCCAGCAGCCAAGTTAGCGGGAGGGTCTACGAGCAGTACTTC. Translation gives CASSQVSGRVYEQYF.